This T cell receptor beta chain was recovered during a study of OX40 agonist ivuxolimab in advanced cancers. With respect to the entire study: Ivuxolimab, which targeted the costimulatory receptor OX40 (CD134), was an agonistic, fully human IgG2 monoclonal antibody. The paper covers the monotherapy dose-escalation part of the phase I ivuxolimab trial, which included N of about 56 patients. Patients were allowed to have had prior anti-PD-1, anti-PD-L1 or anti-CTLA-4 therapy, and approximately 40% of the dose-escalation patients had previously received checkpoint inhibitors. Peripheral TCRbeta sequencing was intended to test whether TCR sequence diversity was altered and clonal T-cell expansion was caused by ivuxolimab. Three dose-escalation patients achieved partial responses, one with hepatocellular carcinoma and two with cutaneous melanoma. A male proportion of 75% to 85% and a mean age of approximately 61 years, ranging from roughly 23 to 90, were recorded for the dose-escalation cohort. Among the approximately 54 dose-escalation patients, around 19 had hepatocellular carcinoma, approximately 15 melanoma, 9 renal cell carcinoma and 9 head and neck cancer. Intravenous ivuxolimab was administered to patients every 2 weeks at six dose levels: 0.01, 0.1, 0.3, 1.5, 3 and 10 mg/kg.

To sequence the TCRbeta CDR3 region, genomic DNA was isolated from the sorted cells. TCRbeta CDR3 regions were sequenced using the immunoSEQ Assay. This is the immuneACCESS table as TCRdb keeps it, with only in-frame sequences that have V and J called. A part of the clones is gone; compared with another copy, unresolved V genes explain less than half, and the rest is unexplained. In this sample the table shows roughly 59,000 clones, about four fifths of which occur a single time. The ten largest account for 1% of the sample. Overall study outcomes, separate from this receptor: Clonal expansion of both CD4+ and CD8+ blood T cells was observed from baseline to week 6 at doses 0.1 to 3.0 mg/kg. On average, CD8+ T cells showed more expanded clones than CD4+ T cells after ivuxolimab. Low levels of normalized T-cell clonal expansion were also seen in some nonresponding patients. Which antigens the clonally expanded peripheral T cells were specific for was not determined. Partial responders in the 0.1-3.0 mg/kg groups had among the lowest normalized peripheral clonal expansion, especially among CD8+ T cells.

Trimming takes 1 base from V and 5 bases from J, and the germline ends sit 12 bases apart. The CDR3 has 14 amino acids, counting the end cysteine and phenylalanine. The read is trimmed to its CDR3 DNA, 42 bases read in frame from base 1. The CDR1 and CDR2 encoded by the germline V gene are SGHAT and FQNNGV. Patients with autoimmune disease history or receiving systemic immunosuppression were excluded from the trial. In every dose cohort, peripheral blood was drawn for TCR sequencing at baseline, cycle 4 day 1, and cycle 7 day 1. Samples were obtained from an open-label, multicenter, first-in-human phase I dose-escalation trial of ivuxolimab. Adults with locally advanced or metastatic melanoma, renal cell carcinoma, hepatocellular carcinoma or head and neck squamous cell carcinoma were enrolled in the trial. CD4+ and CD8+ T cells were sorted separately from peripheral blood before TCR sequencing. In regard to this clone: Its antigen is currently not known. Within one base of it there is no much larger clone, and no base qualities were kept.

Sequencing was performed on CD4+ or CD8+ T cells sorted from blood, taken in a trial of the OX40 agonist ivuxolimab. The TCR sequence derives from an adult with an advanced solid tumor such as melanoma, head and neck, liver or kidney cancer. The rearranged segments are TRBV11-2 and TRBJ2-7; 5 matching bases give a weak D call of TRBD1. The nucleotides are TGTGCCAGCAGCTTAGGCAGGGATTGGGACGAGCAGTACTTC. This sequence encodes CASSLGRDWDEQYF.